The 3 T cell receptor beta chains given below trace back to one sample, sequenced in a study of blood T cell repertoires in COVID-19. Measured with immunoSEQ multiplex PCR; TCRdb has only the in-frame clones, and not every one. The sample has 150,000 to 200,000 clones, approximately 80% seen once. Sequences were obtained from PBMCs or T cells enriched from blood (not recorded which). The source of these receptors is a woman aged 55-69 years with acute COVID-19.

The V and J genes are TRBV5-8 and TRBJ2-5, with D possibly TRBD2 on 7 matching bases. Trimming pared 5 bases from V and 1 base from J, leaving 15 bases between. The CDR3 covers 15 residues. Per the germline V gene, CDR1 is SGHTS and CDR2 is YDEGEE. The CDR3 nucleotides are TGTGCCAGCAGAGAGAGGGGGGGTGTCCAAGAGACCCAGTACTTC. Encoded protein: CASRERGGVQETQYF.

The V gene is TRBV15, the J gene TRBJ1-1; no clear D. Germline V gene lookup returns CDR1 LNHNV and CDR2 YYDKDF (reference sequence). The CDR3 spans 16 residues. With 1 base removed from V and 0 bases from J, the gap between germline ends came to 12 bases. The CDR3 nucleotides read TGTGCCACCAGCAGAGGCGTTTCGGGAATGAACACTGAAGCTTTCTTT. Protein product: CATSRGVSGMNTEAFF.

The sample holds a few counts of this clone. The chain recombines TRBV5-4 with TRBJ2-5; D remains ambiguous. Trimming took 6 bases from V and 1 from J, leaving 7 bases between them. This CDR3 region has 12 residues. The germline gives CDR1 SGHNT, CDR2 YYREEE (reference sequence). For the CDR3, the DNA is TGTGCCAGCACAGGTCCCCAAGAGACCCAGTACTTC. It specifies CASTGPQETQYF. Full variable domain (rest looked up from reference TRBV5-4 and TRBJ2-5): ETGVTQSPTHLIKTRGQQVTLRCSSQSGHNTVSWYQQALGQGPQFIFQYYREEENGRGNFPPRFSGLQFPNYSSELNVNALELDDSALYLCASTGPQETQYFGPGTRLLVL.